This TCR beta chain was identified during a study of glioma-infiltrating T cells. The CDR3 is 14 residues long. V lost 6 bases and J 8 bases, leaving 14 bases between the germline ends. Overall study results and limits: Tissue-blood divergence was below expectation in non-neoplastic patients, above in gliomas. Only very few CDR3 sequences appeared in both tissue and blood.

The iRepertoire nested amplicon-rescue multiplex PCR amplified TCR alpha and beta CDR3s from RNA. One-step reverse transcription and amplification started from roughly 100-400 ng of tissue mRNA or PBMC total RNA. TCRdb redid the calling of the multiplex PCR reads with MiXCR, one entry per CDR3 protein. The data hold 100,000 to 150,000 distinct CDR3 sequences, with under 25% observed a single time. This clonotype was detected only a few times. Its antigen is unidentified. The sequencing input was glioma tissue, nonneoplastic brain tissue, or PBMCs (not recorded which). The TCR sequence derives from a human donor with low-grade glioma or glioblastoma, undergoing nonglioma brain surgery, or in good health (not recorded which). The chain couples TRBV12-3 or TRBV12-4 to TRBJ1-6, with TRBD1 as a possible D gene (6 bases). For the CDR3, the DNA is TGTGCCAGCAGCCCGGGGGGCTTGTATTCACCCCTCCACTTT. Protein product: CASSPGGLYSPLHF.